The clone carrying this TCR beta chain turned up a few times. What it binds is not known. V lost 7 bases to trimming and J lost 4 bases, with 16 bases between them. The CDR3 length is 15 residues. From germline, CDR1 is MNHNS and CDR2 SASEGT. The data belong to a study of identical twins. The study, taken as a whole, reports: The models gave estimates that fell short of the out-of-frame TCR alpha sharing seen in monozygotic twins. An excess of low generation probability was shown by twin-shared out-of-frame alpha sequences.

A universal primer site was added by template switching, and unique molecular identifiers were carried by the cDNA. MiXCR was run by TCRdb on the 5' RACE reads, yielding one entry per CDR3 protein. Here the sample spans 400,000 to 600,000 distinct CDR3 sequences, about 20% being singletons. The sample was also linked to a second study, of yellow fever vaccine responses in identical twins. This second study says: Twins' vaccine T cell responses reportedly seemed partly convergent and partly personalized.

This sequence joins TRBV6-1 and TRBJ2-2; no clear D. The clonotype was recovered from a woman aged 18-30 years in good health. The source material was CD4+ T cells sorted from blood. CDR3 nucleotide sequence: TGTGCCAGCACTATAGAAGGTTTTGGCACCGGGGAGCTGTTTTTT. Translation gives CASTIEGFGTGELFF.